The clone carrying this T cell receptor beta chain was observed once. Its specificity is unknown. The CDR3 has 14 residues. V lost 0 bases and J 4 bases, leaving 7 bases between the germline ends. Germline CDR1 is SGHAT and CDR2 is FQNNGV. This entry is derived from a study of cytomegalovirus exposure and HLA in healthy donors. The overall study: Earlier, approximately 180 million T cells were analyzed, and about 100 million unique TCR beta sequences were found among them. Study results and limitations: The authors excluded some V segments, including TRBV6-2 and TRBV6-3, as indistinguishable. Later on, an analysis found that several of the most significant clusters appeared to be linked to common viral pathogens, which included parvovirus B19.

Amplification used 60 Vbeta primers and 13 Jbeta primers. Repertoires were generated with immunoSEQ multiplex PCR, while TCRdb's copy carries only in-frame clones and drops some. Of 100,000 or so clones listed, 79% were seen once; the top ten hold approximately 3%. The chain uses TRBV11-2 and TRBJ2-1, with a possible D match to TRBD2 (5 bases). Sequenced input: PBMCs. This clonotype was sampled from a woman between 40 and 50 years old in good health and CMV-seronegative. Here the CDR3 reads CASSLDRGYNEQFF. Written as DNA, the CDR3 is TGTGCCAGCAGCTTAGATCGGGGATACAATGAGCAGTTCTTC. The variable domain in full, completed from reference TRBV11-2 and TRBJ2-1, reads EAGVAQSPRYKIIEKRQSVAFWCNPISGHATLYWYQQILGQGPKLLIQFQNNGVVDDSQLPKDRFSAERLKGVDSTLKIQPAKLEDSAVYLCASSLDRGYNEQFFGPGTRLTVL.